This is a list of T cell receptor beta chains from one sample in a study of blood T cell repertoires in COVID-19. The assay was immunoSEQ multiplex PCR, and TCRdb's table has in-frame clones only and misses some. The data contain about 140,000 clones, roughly nine tenths of them singletons. Sequencing used peripheral blood. The receptor set was obtained from a woman in her fifties or sixties with active COVID-19. Both conserved end residues are part of each CDR3. D genes are given only for firm matches. Clone size is not always given. Where it is, it says once, few, many or a class for expanded clones.

clone size: NA
D gene: TRBD1
CDR3 length: 14
J gene: TRBJ2-3
V gene: TRBV10-3
CDR3 protein: CAISGDRVTDTQYF
CDR3 DNA: TGTGCCATCAGTGGGGACAGGGTCACAGATACGCAGTATTTT

clone size: NA
D gene: NA
CDR3 length: 12
J gene: TRBJ2-7
V gene: TRBV5-1
CDR3 protein: CASSLRIGEQYF
CDR3 DNA: TGCGCCAGCAGCTTGAGAATCGGCGAGCAGTACTTC

clone size: NA
D gene: NA
CDR3 length: 15
J gene: TRBJ2-5
V gene: TRBV7-3
CDR3 protein: CASSLTFSGPETQYF
CDR3 DNA: TGTGCCAGCAGCTTAACGTTTTCGGGTCCCGAGACCCAGTACTTC

clone size: once
D gene: NA
CDR3 length: 14
J gene: TRBJ2-7
V gene: TRBV4-1
CDR3 protein: CASSQVRLIDEQYF
CDR3 DNA: TGCGCCAGCAGCCAAGTGCGACTAATCGACGAGCAGTACTTC

clone size: once
D gene: TRBD1
CDR3 length: 15
J gene: TRBJ2-2
V gene: TRBV7-2
CDR3 protein: CASSQRTGGSGELFF
CDR3 DNA: TGTGCCAGCAGCCAGCGGACAGGGGGTTCCGGGGAGCTGTTTTTT

clone size: NA
D gene: TRBD2
CDR3 length: 14
J gene: TRBJ2-7
V gene: TRBV27
CDR3 protein: CASSRLAESYEQYF
CDR3 DNA: TGTGCCAGCAGTCGACTAGCCGAATCCTACGAGCAGTACTTC

clone size: NA
D gene: TRBD1
CDR3 length: 15
J gene: TRBJ1-1
V gene: TRBV5-6
CDR3 protein: CASSSRQGRSAEAFF
CDR3 DNA: TGTGCCAGCAGCTCGCGACAGGGAAGATCGGCTGAAGCTTTCTTT

clone size: NA
D gene: NA
CDR3 length: 15
J gene: TRBJ2-2
V gene: TRBV7-2
CDR3 protein: CASRTTRSNTGELFF
CDR3 DNA: TGTGCCAGCAGAACCACGCGGTCGAACACCGGGGAGCTGTTTTTT

clone size: NA
D gene: NA
CDR3 length: 15
J gene: TRBJ1-1
V gene: TRBV7-9
CDR3 protein: CASSLQGLDHTEAFF
CDR3 DNA: TGTGCCAGCAGCCTCCAGGGGCTCGACCACACTGAAGCTTTCTTT

clone size: once
D gene: NA
CDR3 length: 17
J gene: TRBJ1-6
V gene: TRBV28
CDR3 protein: CASSLILGADPNSPLHF
CDR3 DNA: TGTGCCAGCAGTTTAATCCTGGGGGCAGACCCGAATTCACCCCTCCACTTT

clone size: NA
D gene: TRBD1
CDR3 length: 16
J gene: TRBJ1-5
V gene: TRBV6-4
CDR3 protein: CASSDYRGPGNQPQHF
CDR3 DNA: TGTGCCAGCAGTGACTACAGGGGGCCCGGTAATCAGCCCCAGCATTTT

clone size: NA
D gene: TRBD1
CDR3 length: 14
J gene: TRBJ2-7
V gene: TRBV9
CDR3 protein: CASSVGSRGNEQYF
CDR3 DNA: TGTGCCAGCAGCGTAGGGTCCAGGGGGAACGAGCAGTACTTC

clone size: NA
D gene: TRBD2
CDR3 length: 15
J gene: TRBJ2-3
V gene: TRBV27
CDR3 protein: CASRVWRERADTQYF
CDR3 DNA: TGTGCCAGCAGGGTTTGGCGGGAGCGTGCAGATACGCAGTATTTT

clone size: NA
D gene: TRBD2
CDR3 length: 17
J gene: TRBJ2-6
V gene: TRBV6-2/TRBV6-3
CDR3 protein: CASSYGLAGFGANVLTF
CDR3 DNA: TGTGCCAGCAGTTATGGCCTAGCGGGATTTGGGGCCAACGTCCTGACTTTC

clone size: NA
D gene: NA
CDR3 length: 13
J gene: TRBJ1-1
V gene: TRBV28
CDR3 protein: CASSPDSATEAFF
CDR3 DNA: TGTGCCAGCAGCCCGGACAGTGCCACTGAAGCTTTCTTT

clone size: NA
D gene: TRBD2
CDR3 length: 17
J gene: TRBJ2-2
V gene: TRBV4-2
CDR3 protein: CASSQERRTSGRGELFF
CDR3 DNA: TGTGCCAGCAGCCAAGAGCGGAGGACTAGCGGGCGGGGGGAGCTGTTTTTT

clone size: once
D gene: TRBD1
CDR3 length: 17
J gene: TRBJ1-2
V gene: TRBV18
CDR3 protein: CASSHGTGAAQGYGYTF
CDR3 DNA: TGTGCCAGCTCACACGGGACAGGGGCCGCTCAAGGGTATGGCTACACCTTC

clone size: NA
D gene: NA
CDR3 length: 14
J gene: TRBJ2-5
V gene: TRBV7-2
CDR3 protein: CASSLAGLMETQYF
CDR3 DNA: TGTGCCAGCAGCTTAGCGGGCCTAATGGAGACCCAGTACTTC

clone size: NA
D gene: NA
CDR3 length: 14
J gene: TRBJ1-5
V gene: TRBV28
CDR3 protein: CASSLRGINQPQHF
CDR3 DNA: TGTGCCAGCAGTTTAAGGGGAATTAATCAGCCCCAGCATTTT

clone size: NA
D gene: NA
CDR3 length: 13
J gene: TRBJ1-1
V gene: TRBV19
CDR3 protein: CASSIRAEREAFF
CDR3 DNA: TGTGCCAGTAGTATTAGGGCGGAGCGGGAAGCTTTCTTT

clone size: NA
D gene: NA
CDR3 length: 13
J gene: TRBJ2-7
V gene: TRBV30
CDR3 protein: CAWSAGPRNEQYF
CDR3 DNA: TGTGCCTGGAGTGCAGGGCCCCGAAACGAGCAGTACTTC

clone size: NA
D gene: TRBD2
CDR3 length: 17
J gene: TRBJ2-7
V gene: TRBV13
CDR3 protein: CASSLGLAGVFPYEQYF
CDR3 DNA: TGTGCCAGCAGCTTAGGACTAGCGGGAGTTTTCCCCTACGAGCAGTACTTC